The rows below give T cell receptor beta chains drawn from one sample of a study of T cell responses to AZD1222 COVID-19 vaccine. The method was immunoSEQ multiplex PCR; TCRdb's version includes in-frame clones alone and lacks a portion of them. Among more than 150,000 clones listed, 90% were seen once. This sample comprised peripheral blood, obtained on day 0 of AZD1222 vaccination. The receptors originated from an adult in good health. The CDR3 runs from the conserved cysteine through the conserved F or W. Some rows mark clone size as missing; the rest say once, few, many or name a class of expanded clone.

clone_size j_call v_call cdr3_aa
NA TRBJ1-2 TRBV18 CASSPGSQAVNYGYTF
NA TRBJ1-5 TRBV19 CASSIAGPMYDHQPQHF
NA TRBJ1-3 TRBV18 CASSAGTGNTIYF
NA TRBJ2-1 TRBV5-1 CASSLGFEQFF
once TRBJ1-1 TRBV6-6 CASSSPRTGGNTEAFF
NA TRBJ1-2 TRBV3-1/TRBV3-2 CASSQYRLYGYTF
once TRBJ2-1 TRBV19 CASRDPSSYNEQFF
NA TRBJ2-3 TRBV14 CASSQGRLAGGRDTQYF
NA TRBJ1-2 TRBV3-1/TRBV3-2 CASSTPGGGYGYTF
NA TRBJ1-1 TRBV28 CASRSKWVNTEAFF
NA TRBJ2-7 TRBV7-8 CASSLNDRGQYF
NA TRBJ2-6 TRBV21-1 CASSRAGGNVLTF
once TRBJ1-3 TRBV4-2 CASSRRGDSGNTIYF
few TRBJ1-6 TRBV5-6 CASSTWTGGNSPLHF
once TRBJ2-2 TRBV5-8 CASSSALLAGVGELFF
NA TRBJ1-1 TRBV3-1/TRBV3-2 CASSQNFPEAFF
once TRBJ1-2 TRBV6-5 CASRPDHYGYTF
NA TRBJ2-1 TRBV2 CASSKGTSGYNEQFF
NA TRBJ1-6 TRBV3-1/TRBV3-2 CASSQELYNSPLHF
NA TRBJ1-1 TRBV5-3 CARSFREAFF
NA TRBJ2-6 TRBV6-5 CASSYDAGSGANVLTF
NA TRBJ2-7 TRBV6-5 CASSYSGTGTYEQYF
NA TRBJ1-2 TRBV27 CASSLGQFGYGYTF
NA TRBJ1-1 TRBV7-9 CASLGGLNTEAFF